This T cell receptor beta chain comes out of a study of OX40 agonist ivuxolimab in advanced cancers. Study-wide context: A diagnosis of hepatocellular carcinoma, melanoma, renal cell or head and neck cancer was present in dose-escalation patients.

A single count supports this clone. What it binds is unknown. Study outcomes and limitations: At 0.1 to 3.0 mg/kg, clonal expansion of CD4+ and CD8+ blood T cells had occurred by week 6. Near-lowest levels of clonal expansion characterized partial responders at 0.1-3.0 mg/kg.

Libraries were prepared by immunoSEQ multiplex PCR; TCRdb keeps only in-frame clonotypes and omits some of them. This repertoire shows fewer than 85,000 clones, approximately 91% found once; its top ten account for 0.72%. The CDR3 is made up of 14 amino acids. V lost 6 bases, J lost 1 base, and 13 bases lay in between. The germline gives CDR1 MNHEY, CDR2 SVGAGI. This TCR was recovered from an adult with an advanced solid tumor such as melanoma, head and neck, liver or kidney cancer. This sequence joins TRBV6-5 and TRBJ2-7, with D perhaps matching TRBD1 (5 bases). The sequencing here drew on CD4+ or CD8+ T cells sorted from blood, taken in a trial of the OX40 agonist ivuxolimab. The CDR3 loop reads CASSLRTNSYEQYF. The DNA of the CDR3 is TGTGCCAGCAGCCTCAGGACAAATTCCTACGAGCAGTACTTC.